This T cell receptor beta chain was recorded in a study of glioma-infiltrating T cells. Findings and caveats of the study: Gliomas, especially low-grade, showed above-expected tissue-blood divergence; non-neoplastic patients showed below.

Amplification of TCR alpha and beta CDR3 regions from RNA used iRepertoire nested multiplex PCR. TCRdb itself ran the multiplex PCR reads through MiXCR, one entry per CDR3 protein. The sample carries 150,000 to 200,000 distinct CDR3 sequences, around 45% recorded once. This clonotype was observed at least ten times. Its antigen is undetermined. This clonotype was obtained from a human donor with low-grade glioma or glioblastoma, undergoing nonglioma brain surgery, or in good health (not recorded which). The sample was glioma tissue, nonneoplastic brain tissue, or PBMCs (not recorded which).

CDR3 in amino acids: CASSGLRGQGRGTEAFF. As DNA, the CDR3 is TGTGCCAGCAGTGGCTTGCGGGGACAGGGAAGGGGCACTGAAGCTTTCTTT. The chain has TRBV28 and TRBJ1-1; 9 nucleotides match TRBD1. CDR1 is MDHEN, CDR2 SYDVKM, per germline. The ends lost 5 bases at V and 4 bases at J; junction bases unmatched: 14. This CDR3 has 17 amino acids.